The present entry profiles one TCR beta chain with its context. The antigen is not known. These data are taken from a study of post-analysis software for immune sequencing data. Whole-study findings and limits: Controls showed significantly higher normalized Chao1 diversity than did multiple sclerosis patients. Patients showed TRBV5-6, TRBV5-1 and TRBV20-1 among a handful of TRBV segments more frequent than in controls.

Looked up from germline, CDR1 is SGHVS and CDR2 is FNYEAQ. The CDR3 consists of 15 residues. V was pared by 4 bases and J by 5 bases, with 10 bases of the junction left unmatched. Unique molecular identifiers had been added to the TCR beta cDNA libraries. One entry per CDR3 protein, called by TCRdb with MiXCR from the PCR reads. The sample holds about 160,000 distinct CDR3 sequences, roughly 34% seen once. Sample: blood, taken after autologous hematopoietic stem cell transplantation. This chain joins TRBV7-6 and TRBJ2-7; TRBD2 matches 8 bases. The TCR originated in a girl between 5 and 17 years old with multiple sclerosis. DNA for the CDR3: TGTGCCAGCAGCTCGGGAGGGGGTAGCGGCGACGAGCAGTACTTC. Protein sequence: CASSSGGGSGDEQYF.